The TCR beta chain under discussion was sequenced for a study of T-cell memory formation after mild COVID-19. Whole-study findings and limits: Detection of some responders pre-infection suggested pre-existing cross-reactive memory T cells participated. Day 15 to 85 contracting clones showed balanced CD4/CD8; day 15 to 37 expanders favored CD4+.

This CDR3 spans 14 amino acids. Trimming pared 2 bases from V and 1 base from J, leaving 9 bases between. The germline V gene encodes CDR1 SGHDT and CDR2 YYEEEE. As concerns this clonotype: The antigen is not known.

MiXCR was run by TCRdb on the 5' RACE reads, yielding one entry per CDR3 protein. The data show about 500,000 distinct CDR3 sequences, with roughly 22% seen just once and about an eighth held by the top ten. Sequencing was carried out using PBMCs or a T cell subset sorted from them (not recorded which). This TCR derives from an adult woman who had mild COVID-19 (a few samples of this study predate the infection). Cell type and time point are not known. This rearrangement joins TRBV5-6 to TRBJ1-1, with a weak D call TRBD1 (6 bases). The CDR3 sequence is CASSFGQSNTEAFF. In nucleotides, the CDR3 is TGTGCCAGCAGCTTTGGACAGTCGAACACTGAAGCTTTCTTT.